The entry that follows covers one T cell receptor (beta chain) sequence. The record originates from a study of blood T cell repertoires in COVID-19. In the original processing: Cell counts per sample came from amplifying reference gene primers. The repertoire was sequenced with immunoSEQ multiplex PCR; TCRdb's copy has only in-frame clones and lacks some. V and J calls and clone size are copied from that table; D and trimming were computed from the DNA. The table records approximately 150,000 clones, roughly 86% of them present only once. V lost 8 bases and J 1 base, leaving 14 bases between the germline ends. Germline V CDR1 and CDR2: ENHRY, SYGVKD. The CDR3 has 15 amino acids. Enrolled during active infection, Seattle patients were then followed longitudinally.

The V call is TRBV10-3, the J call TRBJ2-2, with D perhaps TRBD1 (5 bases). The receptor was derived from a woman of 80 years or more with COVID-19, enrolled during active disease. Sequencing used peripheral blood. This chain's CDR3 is CAIGSDSQNTGELFF. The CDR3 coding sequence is TGTGCCATCGGATCCGACAGCCAGAACACCGGGGAGCTGTTTTTT.